Only one count was recorded for the clone carrying this T cell receptor (beta chain). Random-hexamer reverse transcription was applied to about 0.45 to 1 ug RNA. Across 54 Vbeta and 13 Jbeta, immunoSEQ multiplex PCR amplified TCR beta CDR3. MiXCR, applied by TCRdb to the immunoSEQ multiplex PCR reads, yields one record per CDR3 protein. The sample contains about 300,000 distinct CDR3 sequences, roughly 94% of which appear only once. The record originates from a study of CD8 T cells in Susac syndrome. V lost 6 bases and J 3 bases, leaving 19 bases between the germline ends. Germline CDR1 SEHNR, CDR2 FQNEAQ (reference sequence). The CDR3 is 16 amino acids. Control patients had untreated stable or active relapsing-remitting multiple sclerosis by revised McDonald criteria. TEMRA cells underwent FACS enrichment and CD8+ and CD4+ T cells underwent negative isolation.

Material: CD4+ T cells from PBMCs. This TCR came from a human donor with multiple sclerosis. This rearrangement joins TRBV7-9 to TRBJ2-3; D unresolved. In DNA form, the CDR3 reads TGTGCCAGCAGTGGATTTTTAACCTTCGGGACAGATACGCAGTATTTT. Amino acid sequence: CASSGFLTFGTDTQYF.